These 28 T cell receptor beta chains originate from one sample sequenced in a study of OX40 agonist ivuxolimab in advanced cancers. The data were produced by immunoSEQ multiplex PCR, yet TCRdb's version contains in-frame clones alone and is incomplete. The repertoire includes around 70,000 clones, roughly 78% of them detected once, and less than 6% sits in the top ten. Sequencing was performed on CD4+ or CD8+ T cells sorted from blood, taken in a trial of the OX40 agonist ivuxolimab. Source of these receptors: an adult with an advanced solid tumor such as melanoma, head and neck, liver or kidney cancer.

In regard to this clone: The junction and the germline gene differ at one end; a read error may be behind it. The identical CDR3 is also encoded by other nucleotide sequences in the sample. The gene calls are TRBV11-2 and TRBJ2-1; D not certain. This CDR3 is 13 amino acids long. Germline V gives CDR1 SGHAT, CDR2 FQNNGV. The CDR3 spells CASSLDRHNEQFF. CDR3 bases: TGTGCCAGCAGCCTAGACCGACACAATGAGCAGTTCTTC.

The V call is TRBV18, the J call TRBJ1-2; TRBD1 agrees at 9 bases. Looked up from germline, CDR1 is KGHSH and CDR2 is LQKENI. This CDR3 has 14 residues. Trimming cost V 3 bases and J 8 bases; bases outside gene matches: 7. CDR3 residues: CASSPDPDRGGYTF. The CDR3 coding sequence is TGTGCCAGCTCACCCGACCCGGACAGGGGAGGCTACACCTTC.

The chain combines TRBV4-1 with TRBJ2-1; 16 bases align to TRBD2. This CDR3 region has 21 residues. The trim removed 3 bases at V and 7 bases at J, leaving 18 bases unmatched. The V gene's germline CDR1 is MGHRA and CDR2 YSYEKL. For the CDR3, the DNA is TGCGCCAGCAGCCAGGCCCCCGGGACTAGCGGGAGGGCCGAAATTCGGAATGAGCAGTTCTTC. Residues: CASSQAPGTSGRAEIRNEQFF.

V usage is TRBV28 and J usage is TRBJ1-5; tentatively, D is TRBD1 (5 bases). The germline V and J ends were trimmed by 6 bases and 4 bases, with 16 bases remaining between them. The CDR3 loop spans 15 amino acids. CDR1 MDHEN and CDR2 SYDVKM come from the germline V gene. The DNA for the CDR3 is TGTGCCAGCAGGATTCCCCTTGGGGGGAATCAGCCCCAGCATTTT. It is translated as CASRIPLGGNQPQHF.

The chain has TRBV2 and TRBJ2-3; D unresolved. This CDR3 has 12 amino acids. Germline CDR1 and CDR2: SNHLY and FYNNEI. The germline V and J ends were trimmed by 7 bases and 2 bases, with 7 bases remaining between them. DNA of the CDR3: TGTGCCAGCAATAGGGACACAGATACGCAGTATTTT. Translation: CASNRDTDTQYF.

V is TRBV7-6 and J is TRBJ1-4; D gene unclear. The CDR3 extends over 13 amino acids. CDR1 and CDR2 (germline): SGHVS, FNYEAQ. The germline V and J ends were trimmed by 1 base and 8 bases, with 8 bases remaining between them. This chain's CDR3 is CASSLGVWEKLFF. The CDR3 region has the DNA TGTGCCAGCAGCTTAGGGGTATGGGAAAAACTGTTTTTT. Full variable domain (rest looked up from reference TRBV7-6 and TRBJ1-4): GAGVSQSPRYKVTKRGQDVALRCDPISGHVSLYWYRQALGQGPEFLTYFNYEAQQDKSGLPNDRFSAERPEGSISTLTIQRTEQRDSAMYRCASSLGVWEKLFFGSGTQLSVL.

This chain links TRBV19 with TRBJ2-6, with D maybe TRBD2 (5 bases). The ends were cut back, 5 bases at V and 2 bases at J, with 10 bases in the middle. Germline V gene data show CDR1 as LNHDA and CDR2 as SQIVND (reference sequence). CDR3 length: 15 amino acids. The chain's CDR3 is CASSRRTAGANVLTF. CDR3 bases: TGTGCCAGTAGTCGGAGGACGGCTGGGGCCAACGTCCTGACTTTC.

The CDR3 DNA reads TGCGCCAGCAGCCCCTCTAGCACAGATACGCAGTATTTT. Translated: CASSPSSTDTQYF. The J gene is TRBJ2-3, the V gene TRBV5-1, with unresolved D. Germline V gene sequence: CDR1 SGHRS, CDR2 YFSETQ. V lost 4 bases and J lost 0, with 6 bases in between. The CDR3 extends over 13 amino acids.

The V and J genes are TRBV7-8 and TRBJ2-3, with D perhaps matching TRBD2 (5 bases). Germline assignment: CDR1 SGHVS and CDR2 FQNEAQ. V was cut by 0 bases and J by 5 bases, with 15 bases left in between. The CDR3 length is 16 residues. The chain's CDR3 is CASSLAGRDLGDTQYF. CDR3 in DNA: TGTGCCAGCAGCTTAGCAGGACGGGATCTGGGAGATACGCAGTATTTT.

V gene TRBV18 combines with J gene TRBJ1-1; possibly TRBD1 for D (5 bases). The V gene's germline CDR1 is KGHSH and CDR2 LQKENI. This CDR3 is 13 amino acids long. Trimming left V 0 bases short and J 4 bases short, with 6 bases between. The CDR3 loop reads CASSPPGGTEAFF. The CDR3 nucleotides are TGTGCCAGCTCACCACCGGGGGGCACTGAAGCTTTCTTT.

The rearrangement links TRBV6-6 to TRBJ2-2; 10 nucleotides agree with TRBD2. V dropped 7 bases and J dropped 4; count of bases not matched to a gene: 9. CDR1 and CDR2 from the germline V gene are MNHNY and SVGAGI (reference sequence). The CDR3 contains 16 residues. The CDR3 region has the DNA TGTGCCAGCATTTCGAAGCGGGGGGGCCGCACCGGGGAGCTGTTTTTT. Residues: CASISKRGGRTGELFF.

The chain's CDR3 is CASSLGAHWTEKLFF. CDR3 coding DNA: TGTGCCAGCAGCTTAGGGGCACATTGGACCGAAAAACTGTTTTTT. The chain employs TRBV7-2 and TRBJ1-4; D not resolved. The germline V gene has CDR1 SGHTA and CDR2 FQGNSA. The CDR3 runs to 15 residues. With 1 base removed from V and 8 bases from J, the gap between germline ends came to 14 bases. Drawing the rest from reference TRBV7-2 and TRBJ1-4, the complete variable domain is GAGVSQSPSNKVTEKGKDVELRCDPISGHTALYWYRQSLGQGLEFLIYFQGNSAPDKSGLPSDRFSAERTGGSVSTLTIQRTQQEDSAVYLCASSLGAHWTEKLFFGSGTQLSVL.

DNA for the CDR3: TGCGCCAGCAGCCCCACGGGGTCGAGCTCCTACAATGAGCAGTTCTTC. Its protein product is CASSPTGSSSYNEQFF. The J gene is TRBJ2-1, the V gene TRBV4-3, with D perhaps matching TRBD2 (5 bases). Germline V gene lookup returns CDR1 LGHNA and CDR2 YSLEER. The CDR3 runs to 16 residues. Trimming removed 4 bases from V and 0 bases from J, with 13 bases in between.

The chain employs TRBV5-5 and TRBJ2-6; D unresolved. The germline V gene encodes CDR1 SGHKS and CDR2 YYEKEE (reference sequence). There are 15 residues in the CDR3. Trimming stripped 4 bases from V and 1 base from J, with 9 bases between. The DNA of the CDR3 is TGTGCCAGCAGCGCTGGATTTTCTGGGGCCAACGTCCTGACTTTC. This translates into CASSAGFSGANVLTF.

In its sample, this clone was seen once. V and J are TRBV7-9 and TRBJ2-2; the D gene is possibly TRBD2 (6 bases). This CDR3 is 14 amino acids long. V lost 1 base and J 6 bases, leaving 9 bases between the germline ends. From germline, CDR1 is SEHNR and CDR2 FQNEAQ (reference sequence). For the CDR3, the DNA is TGTGCCAGCAGCTTAGGGAGGGATTCCGGGGAGCTGTTTTTT. Protein product: CASSLGRDSGELFF.

This clone was counted between two and nine times. V usage is TRBV15 and J usage is TRBJ1-4; 7 positions match TRBD1. The V gene end was trimmed by 4 bases and the J gene end by 14 bases; junction bases not matched to a gene: 22. CDR1 and CDR2 (germline): LNHNV, YYDKDF (reference sequence). The CDR3 runs 17 residues. The CDR3 DNA sequence: TGTGCCACCAGCACCTACCGACAGGGCGGTAATGAAAAAGGGCTGTTTTTT. Translated, it gives CATSTYRQGGNEKGLFF. The complete variable domain, with remaining parts taken from reference TRBV15 and TRBJ1-4, reads DAMVIQNPRYQVTQFGKPVTLSCSQTLNHNVMYWYQQKSSQAPKLLFHYYDKDFNNEADTPDNFQSRRPNTSFCFLDIRSPGLGDTAMYLCATSTYRQGGNEKGLFFGSGTQLSVL.

V and J are TRBV18 and TRBJ1-4; no reliable D call. The germline V and J ends were trimmed by 6 bases and 4 bases, with 21 bases remaining between them. The CDR3 extends over 17 amino acids. CDR1 is KGHSH, CDR2 LQKENI, per germline. As DNA, the CDR3 is TGTGCCAGCTCGCCTACCTCCCCGGGTCCGAATAATGAAAAACTGTTTTTT. Translation gives CASSPTSPGPNNEKLFF.

V and J are TRBV6-1 and TRBJ2-7; 9 bases match TRBD2. The CDR3 runs to 14 residues. The V gene end was trimmed by 5 bases and the J gene end by 4 bases; junction bases not matched to a gene: 6. Germline-derived CDR1 and CDR2 are MNHNS and SASEGT. CDR3 protein: CASSPKREEYEQYF. CDR3 in DNA: TGTGCCAGCAGTCCTAAGCGGGAGGAGTACGAGCAGTACTTC.

With regard to this clone: Other DNA sequences within the sample encode an identical CDR3. V and J are TRBV6-5 and TRBJ2-7; 13 bases line up with TRBD2. The CDR3 sequence is 15 residues long. J lost 4 bases, V lost 6 bases, and 6 bases had no gene match. Germline CDR1 is MNHEY and CDR2 is SVGAGI. The DNA of the CDR3 is TGTGCCAGCAGGCCTAGACTAGCGGGAGGTTACGAGCAGTACTTC. Amino acid sequence: CASRPRLAGGYEQYF.

V gene TRBV15 combines with J gene TRBJ2-5, with a weak D call TRBD2 (5 bases). V lost 8 bases and J lost 7, with 14 bases in between. Germline V gene data show CDR1 as LNHNV and CDR2 as YYDKDF (reference sequence). The CDR3 length is 12 residues. The CDR3 is CATEDSRRTQYF. The CDR3 DNA is TGTGCCACCGAGGACTCCCGAAGGACCCAGTACTTC.

J is TRBJ2-1 and V is TRBV18, with 7 positions matching TRBD2. V lost 0 bases and J lost 15; bases outside the gene matches: 8. The CDR3 contains 13 residues. Germline V gene sequence: CDR1 KGHSH, CDR2 LQKENI. The CDR3 sequence is CASSPPGAGVAFF. The CDR3 DNA reads TGTGCCAGCTCACCACCTGGGGCGGGAGTAGCGTTCTTC.

The genes are TRBV28 and TRBJ2-3; 13 bases match TRBD2. Trimming removed 6 bases from V and 6 bases from J; junction bases left unmatched: 6. CDR1 is MDHEN, CDR2 SYDVKM, per germline. The CDR3 has 15 amino acids. CDR3 DNA: TGTGCCAGCAGCATGACTAGCGGGGGGCGGGATACGCAGTATTTT. This sequence encodes CASSMTSGGRDTQYF.

This chain joins TRBV4-1 and TRBJ1-5, with 9 bases identical to TRBD1. Germline CDR1 and CDR2: MGHRA and YSYEKL. CDR3 size: 16 residues. V gave up 0 bases and J gave up 7 bases; unmatched junction bases: 7. CDR3 DNA sequence: TGCGCCAGCAGCCAAGATGGTGGGACAGGGATGCAGCCCCAGCATTTT. It translates to CASSQDGGTGMQPQHF.

This sequence joins TRBV4-3 and TRBJ1-1; a possible D gene is TRBD1 (5 bases). Deletions cut 4 bases from V and 1 base from J, with 7 bases between. The CDR3 length is 13 residues. Germline assignment: CDR1 LGHNA and CDR2 YSLEER. The CDR3 DNA sequence: TGCGCCAGCAGCCGACAGAAGAACACTGAAGCTTTCTTT. This translates into CASSRQKNTEAFF.

The rearrangement links TRBV7-2 to TRBJ2-2; 12 nucleotides agree with TRBD2. The length of the CDR3 is 15 residues. Losses at the gene ends were 7 bases for V and 6 bases for J; bases not matched to a gene: 6. CDR1 and CDR2 from the germline V gene are SGHTA and FQGNSA. The CDR3, as DNA: TGTGCCAGCATCCCGACTAGCGGGAGCTCCGGGGAGCTGTTTTTT. This codes for CASIPTSGSSGELFF.

This clone occurred once. The rearrangement joins TRBV7-2 to TRBJ2-7, with D tentatively TRBD1 or TRBD2 (5 bases each). Between the trimmed V and J ends, which lost 5 bases and 6 bases, there was a span of 14 bases. The CDR3 is 13 amino acids. Per the germline V gene, CDR1 is SGHTA and CDR2 is FQGNSA. The DNA of the CDR3 is TGTGCCAGCAGCCCGGGGATGACAGTCGAGCAGTACTTC. Translating gives CASSPGMTVEQYF.

The chain links TRBV4-2 to TRBJ2-1; unclear D gene. Trimming took 2 bases from V and 6 from J, leaving 8 bases between them. Germline assignment: CDR1 LGHNA and CDR2 YNFKEQ. The CDR3 length is 13 residues. CDR3: CASSQIGRNEQFF. The CDR3, as DNA: TGTGCCAGCAGCCAAATCGGGCGCAATGAGCAGTTCTTC.

V usage is TRBV15 and J usage is TRBJ2-7; a possible D gene is TRBD1 (5 bases). There are 14 residues in the CDR3. Trimming left V 3 bases short and J 2 bases short, with 11 bases between. Germline CDR1 and CDR2: LNHNV and YYDKDF (reference sequence). CDR3 bases: TGTGCCACCAGCAGTTTCAGGGAACCCTACGAGCAGTACTTC. This translates into CATSSFREPYEQYF.